These T cell receptor beta chains were read from a single sample in a study of blood T cell repertoires in COVID-19. Method: immunoSEQ multiplex PCR; TCRdb's copy keeps in-frame clones and lacks some. The sample includes 55,000 to 65,000 clones, 70% to 85% seen only once; the top ten take about 6%. The specimen was peripheral blood. These receptors were taken from a woman aged 55-70 years with acute or convalescent COVID-19. CDR3s include the opening cysteine and the closing phenylalanine or tryptophan. A D gene is named only where the DNA matches it firmly. Rows give clone size only sometimes, using once, few, many, or a class for an expanded clone.

abundance	d_gene	v_gene	j_gene	CDR3aa	CDR3nt
few	NA	TRBV30	TRBJ1-5	CAWSAGSGQPQHF	TGTGCCTGGAGTGCCGGCTCAGGACAGCCCCAGCATTTT
NA	NA	TRBV7-9	TRBJ1-1	CASSLKTPAGAFF	TGTGCCAGCAGCTTAAAAACTCCTGCAGGAGCTTTCTTT
few	TRBD1	TRBV27	TRBJ1-6	CASRRTGGPQIALHF	TGTGCCAGCAGGAGGACAGGGGGCCCTCAGATTGCCCTCCACTTT
NA	NA	TRBV3-1/TRBV3-2	TRBJ2-3	CASSLGGDTQYF	TGTGCCAGCAGCCTTGGGGGGGATACGCAGTATTTT
once	NA	TRBV24-1	TRBJ1-3	CATSGGETGNTIYF	TGTGCCACCAGTGGGGGGGAAACTGGAAACACCATATATTTT
NA	NA	TRBV10-3	TRBJ1-2	CAIRTSRTSLANYGYTF	TGTGCCATCAGGACTTCCCGGACTTCTCTAGCTAACTATGGCTACACCTTC
NA	NA	TRBV30	TRBJ1-6	CAWSWAGDFTYNSPLHF	TGTGCCTGGAGTTGGGCAGGGGATTTCACCTATAATTCACCCCTCCACTTT
once	NA	TRBV5-1	TRBJ1-5	CASSPDLSNQPQHF	TGCGCCAGCAGCCCGGACTTAAGCAATCAGCCCCAGCATTTT
NA	TRBD1	TRBV19	TRBJ1-5	CASKQGRQPQHF	TGTGCCAGTAAACAGGGGAGGCAGCCCCAGCATTTT
NA	NA	TRBV10-3	TRBJ1-6	CAISDGNSPLHF	TGTGCCATCAGTGACGGGAATTCACCCCTCCACTTT
NA	TRBD1	TRBV20-1	TRBJ2-7	CSASAGQGVRYEQYF	TGCAGTGCTAGTGCGGGACAGGGTGTGCGGTACGAGCAGTACTTC
NA	NA	TRBV4-2	TRBJ1-2	CASSQDGGGDYGYTF	TGTGCCAGCAGCCAAGATGGAGGGGGGGACTATGGCTACACCTTC
once	TRBD1	TRBV11-3	TRBJ1-3	CASSVGTGTGAGNTIYF	TGTGCCAGCAGCGTCGGAACCGGGACAGGGGCTGGAAACACCATATATTTT
NA	TRBD2	TRBV6-5	TRBJ2-2	CASASGSNTGELFF	TGTGCCTCTGCTAGCGGGAGTAACACCGGGGAGCTGTTTTTT
NA	TRBD1	TRBV19	TRBJ2-7	CASKTTGGYEQYF	TGTGCCAGTAAAACGACAGGGGGATACGAGCAGTACTTC
NA	NA	TRBV18	TRBJ2-6	CASSPPAQAGANVLTF	TGTGCCAGCTCACCACCGGCGCAGGCTGGGGCCAACGTCCTGACTTTC
once	NA	TRBV7-3	TRBJ2-5	CASSRVAGGQETQYF	TGTGCCAGCAGCCGTGTGGCCGGGGGTCAAGAGACCCAGTACTTC
NA	NA	TRBV6-4	TRBJ1-1	CASSDTSRNTEAFF	TGTGCCAGCAGTGACACGTCGCGGAACACTGAAGCTTTCTTT
NA	NA	TRBV5-5	TRBJ2-7	CASSPTDSSYEQYF	TGTGCCAGCAGCCCGACGGACAGTTCCTACGAGCAGTACTTC
NA	TRBD1	TRBV29-1	TRBJ2-5	CSVVTRDRGSQYF	TGCAGCGTTGTGACTCGGGACAGGGGGTCCCAGTACTTC
NA	NA	TRBV7-9	TRBJ1-6	CASSYTGTMISPLHF	TGTGCCAGCAGCTATACAGGGACTATGATTTCACCCCTCCACTTT
NA	NA	TRBV5-1	TRBJ1-1	CASSSDSLTEAFF	TGCGCCAGCAGTTCCGACAGTCTGACTGAAGCTTTCTTT
NA	NA	TRBV6-6	TRBJ1-5	CASSQPGLQGNQPQHF	TGTGCCAGCAGTCAACCGGGACTCCAAGGGAATCAGCCCCAGCATTTT
NA	NA	TRBV7-9	TRBJ2-6	CASSLVRQSSGANVLTF	TGTGCCAGCAGCTTAGTCAGGCAGAGCTCTGGGGCCAACGTCCTGACTTTC
NA	NA	TRBV3-1/TRBV3-2	TRBJ2-3	CASSQDQGGSTDTQYF	TGTGCCAGCAGCCAAGATCAGGGTGGGAGCACAGATACGCAGTATTTT
NA	TRBD1	TRBV19	TRBJ1-4	CASTAPGQGVEKLFF	TGTGCCAGTACCGCCCCCGGACAGGGGGTTGAAAAACTGTTTTTT
NA	TRBD1	TRBV6-5	TRBJ1-3	CASSRQGVGNTIYF	TGTGCCAGCAGCCGACAGGGTGTTGGAAACACCATATATTTT
NA	TRBD1	TRBV9	TRBJ2-5	CASSVGPGQQETQYF	TGTGCCAGCAGCGTAGGGCCGGGACAGCAAGAGACCCAGTACTTC
NA	NA	TRBV19	TRBJ1-6	CARPGGSYNSPLHF	TGTGCCAGACCGGGAGGCTCCTATAATTCACCCCTCCACTTT
NA	TRBD2	TRBV6-6	TRBJ2-7	CASSYSGGAGYEQYF	TGTGCCAGCAGTTACAGCGGGGGCGCCGGCTACGAGCAGTACTTC
NA	NA	TRBV6-5	TRBJ2-5	CASSRHGGGETQYF	TGTGCCAGCAGCCGACACGGGGGAGGAGAGACCCAGTACTTC
NA	TRBD1	TRBV3-1/TRBV3-2	TRBJ1-1	CASSPGTGYTEAFF	TGTGCCAGCAGCCCCGGGACAGGGTATACTGAAGCTTTCTTT
once	TRBD1	TRBV5-1	TRBJ1-1	CASRNPAGTGLTEAFF	TGCGCCAGCAGAAACCCAGCCGGGACAGGGTTGACTGAAGCTTTCTTT
NA	TRBD2	TRBV18	TRBJ2-3	CASSPPGAGGTTDTQYF	TGTGCCAGCTCACCACCTGGAGCGGGGGGAACCACAGATACGCAGTATTTT